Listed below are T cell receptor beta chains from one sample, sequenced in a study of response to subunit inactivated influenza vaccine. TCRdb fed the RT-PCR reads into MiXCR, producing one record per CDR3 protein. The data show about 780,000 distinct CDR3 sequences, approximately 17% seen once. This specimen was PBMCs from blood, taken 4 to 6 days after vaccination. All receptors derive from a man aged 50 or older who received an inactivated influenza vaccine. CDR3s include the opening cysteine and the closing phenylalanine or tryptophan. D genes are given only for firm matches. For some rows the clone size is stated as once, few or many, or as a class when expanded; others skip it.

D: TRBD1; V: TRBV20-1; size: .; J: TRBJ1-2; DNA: TGCAGTGCCCAGGGACAGGCCTTAAACTATGGCTACACCTTC; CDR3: CSAQGQALNYGYTF
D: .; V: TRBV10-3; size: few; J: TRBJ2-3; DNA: TGTGCCATCAGTGAGTCGAGGGGCTCCGCGGCCACAGATACGCAGTATTTT; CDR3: CAISESRGSAATDTQYF
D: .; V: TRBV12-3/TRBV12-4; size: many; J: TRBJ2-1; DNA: TGTGCCAGCAGTTTACCAGCGGTCTCCTACAATGAGCAGTTCTTC; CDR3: CASSLPAVSYNEQFF
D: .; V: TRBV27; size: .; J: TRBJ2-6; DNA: TGTGCCAGCAGTTTATCGTGGGTCTCTGGGGCCAACGTCCTGACTTTC; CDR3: CASSLSWVSGANVLTF
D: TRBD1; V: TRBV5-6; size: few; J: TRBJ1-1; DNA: TGTGCCAGCAGCTCCTTTCAGGGGGTTGAAGCTTTCTTT; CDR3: CASSSFQGVEAFF
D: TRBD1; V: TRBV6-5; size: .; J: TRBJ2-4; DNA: TGTGCCAGCAGTTACACCGACAGGGGGCGCGCGGAGAAAAACATTCAGTACTTC; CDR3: CASSYTDRGRAEKNIQYF
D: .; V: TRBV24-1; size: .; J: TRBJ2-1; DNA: TGTGCCACCAGTGAGCCAGACAGAAATGAGCAGTTCTTC; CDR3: CATSEPDRNEQFF
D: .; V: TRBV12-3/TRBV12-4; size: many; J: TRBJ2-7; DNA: TGTGCCAGCAGCCCGAGACAAACAGCTTTTACAGTCTACGAGCAGTACTTC; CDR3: CASSPRQTAFTVYEQYF
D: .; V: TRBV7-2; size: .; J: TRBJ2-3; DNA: TGTGCCAGCAGCTTAGAGCGGTGGGGGTCAGATACGCAGTATTTT; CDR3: CASSLERWGSDTQYF
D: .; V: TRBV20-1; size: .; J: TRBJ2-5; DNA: TGCAGTGCTGATAGCGGCCCCGGGGCCCAGTACTTC; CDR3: CSADSGPGAQYF
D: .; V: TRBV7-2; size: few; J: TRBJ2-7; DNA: TGTGCCAGCAGCTTAGTTGTCTTCTACGAGCAGTACTTC; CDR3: CASSLVVFYEQYF
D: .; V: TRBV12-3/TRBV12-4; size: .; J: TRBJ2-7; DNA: TGTGCCAGCAGTCCATTATGGAACGAGCAGTACTTC; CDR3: CASSPLWNEQYF
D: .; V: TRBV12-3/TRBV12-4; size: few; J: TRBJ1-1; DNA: TGTGCCAGCAGTTTGGGGAGAAGGACGAACACTGAAGCTTTCTTT; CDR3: CASSLGRRTNTEAFF
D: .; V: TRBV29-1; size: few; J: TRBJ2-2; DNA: TGCAGCGTTGACAGGACAACCGGGGAGCTGTTTTTT; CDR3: CSVDRTTGELFF
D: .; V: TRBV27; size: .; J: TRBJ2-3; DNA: TGTGCCAGCAGTATCCGCCTCCTTACAGGCACAGATACGCAGTATTTT; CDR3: CASSIRLLTGTDTQYF
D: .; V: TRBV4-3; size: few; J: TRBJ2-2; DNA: TGCGCCAGCAGCCACCGAACAGGGAACACCGGGGAGCTGTTTTTT; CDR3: CASSHRTGNTGELFF
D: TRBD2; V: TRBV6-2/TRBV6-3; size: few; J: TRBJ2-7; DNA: TGTGCCAGCAGTCCTGGGACAACCCGACTAGCGGGGGCCTACGAGCAGTACTTC; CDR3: CASSPGTTRLAGAYEQYF
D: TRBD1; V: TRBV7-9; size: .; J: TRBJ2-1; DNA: TGTGCCAGCAGCTTAGGTGGGACAGGGCCCTTCAATGAGCAGTTCTTC; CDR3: CASSLGGTGPFNEQFF
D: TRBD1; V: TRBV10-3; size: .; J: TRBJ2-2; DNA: TGTGCCATCAGAGGGACAGGGCTTTCCGGGGAGCTGTTTTTT; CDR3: CAIRGTGLSGELFF
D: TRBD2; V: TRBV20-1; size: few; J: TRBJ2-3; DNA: TGCAGTGCTAGGGAACTAGCGGGGGGAGGAGATACGCAGTATTTT; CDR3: CSARELAGGGDTQYF
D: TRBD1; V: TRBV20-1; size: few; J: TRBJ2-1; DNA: TGCAGTGCTAGAGATAAGGGGGCCCAGGGCTACTCCTACAATGAGCAGTTCTTC; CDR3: CSARDKGAQGYSYNEQFF
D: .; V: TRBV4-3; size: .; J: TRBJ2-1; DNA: TGCGCCAGCAGCCGGGAACAGGGTCGGGCCTACAATGAGCAGTTCTTC; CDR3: CASSREQGRAYNEQFF
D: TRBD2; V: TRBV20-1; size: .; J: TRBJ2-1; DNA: TGCAGTGCAACCGGGACTAACTCCTACAATGAGCAGTTCTTC; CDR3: CSATGTNSYNEQFF
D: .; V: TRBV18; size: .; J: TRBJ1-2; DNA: TGTGCCAGCTCACTCGGGACGGTGAAGATCTATGGCTACACCTTC; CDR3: CASSLGTVKIYGYTF
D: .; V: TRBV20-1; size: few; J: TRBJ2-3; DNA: TGCAGCTTGGGTACGCAGTATTTT; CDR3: CSLGTQYF
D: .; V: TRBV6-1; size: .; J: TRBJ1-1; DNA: TGTGCCAGCGACCAGAGCGGGCGGACGGGCACTGAAGCTTTCTTT; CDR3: CASDQSGRTGTEAFF
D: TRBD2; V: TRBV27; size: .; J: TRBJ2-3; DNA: TGTGCCAGCAGTATCCTAGCGGGTGGAGATACGCAGTATTTT; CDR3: CASSILAGGDTQYF
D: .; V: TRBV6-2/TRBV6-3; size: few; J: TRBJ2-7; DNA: TGTGCCAGCAGCCGGGGATTCTACGAGCAGTACTTC; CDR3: CASSRGFYEQYF
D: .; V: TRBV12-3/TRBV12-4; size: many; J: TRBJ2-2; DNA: TGTGCCAGCAGTTCATTCGGGGGGCAGGGCACCGGGGAGCTGTTTTTT; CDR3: CASSSFGGQGTGELFF
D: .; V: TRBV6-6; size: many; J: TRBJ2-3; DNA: TGTGCCAGCAGTTACTCGACTCCAAATACGCAGTATTTT; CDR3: CASSYSTPNTQYF
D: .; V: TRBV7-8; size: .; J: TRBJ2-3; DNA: TGTGCCAGCAGCTCCACTAGACCGGGACTCGGCACAGATACGCAGTATTTT; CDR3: CASSSTRPGLGTDTQYF
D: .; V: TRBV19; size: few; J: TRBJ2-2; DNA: TGTGCCAGTAGTATGCGAAGGACCGGGGAGCTGTTTTTT; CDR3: CASSMRRTGELFF
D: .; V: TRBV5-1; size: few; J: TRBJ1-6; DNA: TGCGCCAGCAGCTTGGAGCAGGGCAAGAATTCACCCCTCCACTTT; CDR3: CASSLEQGKNSPLHF
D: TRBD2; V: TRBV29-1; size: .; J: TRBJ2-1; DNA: TGCAGCGTGAATAGCGGGGGGGCGAGCAATGAGCAGTTCTTC; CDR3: CSVNSGGASNEQFF
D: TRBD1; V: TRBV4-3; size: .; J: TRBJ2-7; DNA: TGCGCCAGCAGCCAAGATGTAAAAGGGACAGGGGCCTACGAGCAGTACTTC; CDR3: CASSQDVKGTGAYEQYF
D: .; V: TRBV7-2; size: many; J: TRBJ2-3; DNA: TGTGCCAGCAGCCCCGACCTTATTGGGGCCGGCACAGATACGCAGTATTTT; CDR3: CASSPDLIGAGTDTQYF
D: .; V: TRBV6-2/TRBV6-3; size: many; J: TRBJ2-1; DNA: TGTGCCAGCAGTTACTGGGAACATGAGCAGTTCTTC; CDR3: CASSYWEHEQFF
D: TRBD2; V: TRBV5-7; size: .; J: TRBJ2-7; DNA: TGTGCCAGCAGCCCCCCCGGGACTAGCGCCTACGAGCAGTACTTC; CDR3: CASSPPGTSAYEQYF
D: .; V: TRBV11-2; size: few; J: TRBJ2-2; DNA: TGTGCCAGCAGCGTCGACATAGGGGGAGGCGGGGAGCTGTTTTTT; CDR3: CASSVDIGGGGELFF
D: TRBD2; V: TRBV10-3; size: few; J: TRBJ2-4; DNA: TGTGCCATCAGTGACCCCGCTTTAGCGGGATTCCGACCCGCGGCCAAAAACATTCAGTACTTC; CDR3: CAISDPALAGFRPAAKNIQYF
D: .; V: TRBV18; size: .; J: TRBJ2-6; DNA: TGTGCCAGCTCACCCTGGGATTCTGGGGCCAACGTCCTGACTTTC; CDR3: CASSPWDSGANVLTF
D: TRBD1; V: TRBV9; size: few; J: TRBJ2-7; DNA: TGTGCCAGCAGCGCCCACGGGGCAGGGGGCAACTACGAGCAGTACTTC; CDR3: CASSAHGAGGNYEQYF
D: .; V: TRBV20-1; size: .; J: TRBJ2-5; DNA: TGCAGTGCTAGAGATATGGCAGGAGGAGAGACCCAGTACTTC; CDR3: CSARDMAGGETQYF
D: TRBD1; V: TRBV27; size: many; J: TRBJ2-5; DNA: TGTGCCAGCAGTCCCCCCGACAGGGGGCCGGAGACCCAGTACTTC; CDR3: CASSPPDRGPETQYF
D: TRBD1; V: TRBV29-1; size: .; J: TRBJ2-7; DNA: TGCAGCATCATGCGGGACAGGGGTTCCTACGAGCAGTACTTC; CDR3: CSIMRDRGSYEQYF
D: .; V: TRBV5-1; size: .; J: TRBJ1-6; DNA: TGCGCCAGCAGCTTGACTTATGGGTCCTATAATTCACCCCTCCACTTT; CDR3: CASSLTYGSYNSPLHF
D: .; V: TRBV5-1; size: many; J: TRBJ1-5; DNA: TGCGCCAGCAGCTTGACCGGTCTTCAGCCCCAGCATTTT; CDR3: CASSLTGLQPQHF
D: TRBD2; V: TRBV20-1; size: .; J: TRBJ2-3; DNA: TGCAGTGCTATCTCATCTAGCGGGAGAATGTATTTT; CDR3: CSAISSSGRMYF
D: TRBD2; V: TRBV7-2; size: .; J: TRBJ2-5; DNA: TGTGCCAGCAGCTTTTCGGGGGGGGTAGAGACCCAGTACTTC; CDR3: CASSFSGGVETQYF